This is a list of T cell receptor beta chains from one sample in a study of blood T cell repertoires in COVID-19. Profiled with immunoSEQ multiplex PCR; TCRdb holds only in-frame clones, not every one. The table has some 210,000 clones, 70% to 90% seen once. Material for sequencing was PBMCs or T cells enriched from blood (not recorded which). Source of these receptors: a man aged 25-40 years with acute COVID-19. Both conserved end residues are trimmed from each CDR3.

TRBJ2-7,TRBV5-4,ASSLVLAGTYEQY
TRBJ1-1,TRBV20-1,SAIDRGEAF
TRBJ2-7,TRBV5-6,ASSLGGVRYEQY
TRBJ1-3,TRBV7-7,ASSPDRVGNTIY
TRBJ1-1,TRBV10-3,AISDERSAREAF
TRBJ2-7,TRBV10-3,AISVDRTGGYEQY
TRBJ2-2,TRBV13,ASSIKTGAGELF
TRBJ2-5,TRBV6-5,ASSYSRTSGAETQY
TRBJ1-2,TRBV11-2,ASSFRPGQGASTNYGYT
TRBJ2-5,TRBV5-1,ARRLVYQETQY
TRBJ1-1,TRBV15,ATSLLENTEAF
TRBJ2-1,TRBV28,ASSTSGTRAIYEQF
TRBJ1-2,TRBV11-3,ASSLDRDRGMHPYGYT
TRBJ2-2,TRBV10-3,AISGGQNGTFYTGELF
TRBJ1-4,TRBV12-3/TRBV12-4,ASRRHREKLF
TRBJ2-1,TRBV9,ASSVSAGSSYNEQF
TRBJ1-4,TRBV6-5,ASSPGGAGEKLF
TRBJ2-7,TRBV6-7,ASSWTGGSYEQY
TRBJ2-2,TRBV9,ASRGGRVGANTGELF
TRBJ1-1,TRBV12-3/TRBV12-4,ASSWEGTEAF
TRBJ2-7,TRBV5-1,ASSFGTGEREQY
TRBJ1-1,TRBV9,ASSVGAGNTEAF